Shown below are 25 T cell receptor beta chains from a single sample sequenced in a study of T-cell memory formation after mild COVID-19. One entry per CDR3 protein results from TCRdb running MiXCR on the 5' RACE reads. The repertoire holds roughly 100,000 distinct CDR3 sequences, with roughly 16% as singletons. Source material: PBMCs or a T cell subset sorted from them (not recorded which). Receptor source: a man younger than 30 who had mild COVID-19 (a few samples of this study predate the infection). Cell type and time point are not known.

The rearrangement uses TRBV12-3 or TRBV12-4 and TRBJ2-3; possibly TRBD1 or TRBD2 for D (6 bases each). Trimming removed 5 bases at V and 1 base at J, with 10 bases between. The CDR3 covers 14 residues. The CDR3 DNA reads TGTGCCAGCAGTCCGGGGGCCCGCACAGATACGCAGTATTTT. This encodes CASSPGARTDTQYF.

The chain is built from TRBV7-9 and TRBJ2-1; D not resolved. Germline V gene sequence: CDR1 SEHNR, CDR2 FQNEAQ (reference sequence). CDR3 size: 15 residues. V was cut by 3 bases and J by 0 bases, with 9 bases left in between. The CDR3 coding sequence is TGTGCCAGCAGCTTGAGGATAAGCTCCTACAATGAGCAGTTCTTC. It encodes CASSLRISSYNEQFF.

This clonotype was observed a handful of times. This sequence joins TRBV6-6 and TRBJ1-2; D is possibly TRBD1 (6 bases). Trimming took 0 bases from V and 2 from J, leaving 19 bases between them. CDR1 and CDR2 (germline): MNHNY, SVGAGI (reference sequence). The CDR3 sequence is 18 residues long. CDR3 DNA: TGTGCCAGCAGTTACTCGAGGGACATCCCCGGGACCAACTATGGCTACACCTTC. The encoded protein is CASSYSRDIPGTNYGYTF.

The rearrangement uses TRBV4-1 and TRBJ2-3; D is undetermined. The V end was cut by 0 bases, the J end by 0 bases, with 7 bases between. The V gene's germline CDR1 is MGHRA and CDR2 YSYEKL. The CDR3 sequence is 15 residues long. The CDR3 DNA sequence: TGCGCCAGCAGCCAAGAGTTCGGTAGCACAGATACGCAGTATTTT. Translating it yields CASSQEFGSTDTQYF.

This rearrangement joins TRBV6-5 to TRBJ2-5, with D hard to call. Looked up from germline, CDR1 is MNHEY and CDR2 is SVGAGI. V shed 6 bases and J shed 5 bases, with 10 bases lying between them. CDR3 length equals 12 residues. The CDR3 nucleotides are TGTGCCAGCAGCGCAGACTGGGAGACCCAGTACTTC. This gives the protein CASSADWETQYF.

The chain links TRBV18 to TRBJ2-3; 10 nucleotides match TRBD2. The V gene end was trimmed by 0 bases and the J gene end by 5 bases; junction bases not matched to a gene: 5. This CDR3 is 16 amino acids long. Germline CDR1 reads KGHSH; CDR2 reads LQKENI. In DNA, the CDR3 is TGTGCCAGCTCACCACCTACTAGCGGGGTCGAAGATACGCAGTATTTT. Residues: CASSPPTSGVEDTQYF.

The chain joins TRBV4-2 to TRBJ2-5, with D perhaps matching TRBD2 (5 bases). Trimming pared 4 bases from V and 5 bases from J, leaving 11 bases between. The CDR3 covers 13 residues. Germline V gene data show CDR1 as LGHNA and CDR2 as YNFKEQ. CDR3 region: CASSPDSRETQYF. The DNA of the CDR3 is TGTGCCAGCAGCCCGGACTCGAGGGAGACCCAGTACTTC.

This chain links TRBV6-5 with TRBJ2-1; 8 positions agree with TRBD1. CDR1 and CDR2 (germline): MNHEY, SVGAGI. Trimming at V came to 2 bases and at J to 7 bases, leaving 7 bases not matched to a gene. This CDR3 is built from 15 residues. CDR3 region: CASSYGQGWLNEQFF. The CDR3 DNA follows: TGTGCCAGCAGTTACGGACAGGGATGGTTGAATGAGCAGTTCTTC.

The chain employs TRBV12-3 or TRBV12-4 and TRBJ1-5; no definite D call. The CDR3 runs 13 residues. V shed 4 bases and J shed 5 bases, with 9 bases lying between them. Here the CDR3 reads CASSSSPYQPQHF. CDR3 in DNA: TGTGCCAGCAGTTCCTCGCCCTATCAGCCCCAGCATTTT.

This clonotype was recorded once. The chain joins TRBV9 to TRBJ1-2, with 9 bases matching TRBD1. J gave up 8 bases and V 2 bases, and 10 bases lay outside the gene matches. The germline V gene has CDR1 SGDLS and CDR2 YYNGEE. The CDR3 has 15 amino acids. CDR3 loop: CASSVGTGGAGGYTF. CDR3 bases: TGTGCCAGCAGCGTTGGTACAGGGGGCGCGGGAGGCTACACCTTC. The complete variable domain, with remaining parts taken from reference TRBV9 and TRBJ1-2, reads DSGVTQTPKHLITATGQRVTLRCSPRSGDLSVYWYQQSLDQGLQFLIQYYNGEERAKGNILERFSAQQFPDLHSELNLSSLELGDSALYFCASSVGTGGAGGYTFGSGTRLTVV.

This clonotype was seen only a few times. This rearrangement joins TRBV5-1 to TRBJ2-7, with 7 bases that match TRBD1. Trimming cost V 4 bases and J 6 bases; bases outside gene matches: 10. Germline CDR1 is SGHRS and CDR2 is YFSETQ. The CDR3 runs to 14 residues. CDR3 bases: TGCGCCAGCAGCAGGGGCCCGACAGGGCCCGAGCAGTACTTC. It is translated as CASSRGPTGPEQYF.

CDR3 region: CASSTARLMDIQYF. The CDR3 region has the DNA TGTGCCAGCAGTACGGCCCGTCTCATGGACATTCAGTACTTC. The rearrangement joins TRBV6-2 or TRBV6-3 to TRBJ2-4; no reliable D call. CDR3 length: 14 residues. Germline V gene data show CDR1 as MNHEY and CDR2 as SVGEGT. V lost 5 bases, J lost 8 bases, and 16 bases lay in between.

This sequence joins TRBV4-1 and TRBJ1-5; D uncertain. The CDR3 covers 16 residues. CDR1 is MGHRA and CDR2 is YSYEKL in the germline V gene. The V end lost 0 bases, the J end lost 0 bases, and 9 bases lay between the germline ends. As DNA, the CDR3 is TGCGCCAGCAGCCAAGAGGTGTCTAATAGCAATCAGCCCCAGCATTTT. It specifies CASSQEVSNSNQPQHF.

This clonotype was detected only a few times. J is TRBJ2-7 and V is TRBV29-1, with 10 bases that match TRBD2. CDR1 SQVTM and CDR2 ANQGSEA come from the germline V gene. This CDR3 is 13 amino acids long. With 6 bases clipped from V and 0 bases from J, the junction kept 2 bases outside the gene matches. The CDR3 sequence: CSVGTSDSYEQYF. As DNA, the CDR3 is TGCAGCGTCGGGACTAGCGACTCCTACGAGCAGTACTTC.

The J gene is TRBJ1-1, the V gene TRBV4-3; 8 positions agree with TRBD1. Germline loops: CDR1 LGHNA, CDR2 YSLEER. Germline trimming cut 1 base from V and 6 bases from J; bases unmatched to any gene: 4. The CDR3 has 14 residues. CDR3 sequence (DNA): TGCGCCAGCAGCCAAGTACAGGGGGAGGCTGAAGCTTTCTTT. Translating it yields CASSQVQGEAEAFF.

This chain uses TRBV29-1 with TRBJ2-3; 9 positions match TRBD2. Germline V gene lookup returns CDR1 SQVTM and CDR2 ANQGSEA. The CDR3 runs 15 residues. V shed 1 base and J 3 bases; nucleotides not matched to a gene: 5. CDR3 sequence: CSVEVGRGGTDTQYF. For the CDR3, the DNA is TGCAGCGTTGAAGTTGGGCGGGGGGGGACAGATACGCAGTATTTT.

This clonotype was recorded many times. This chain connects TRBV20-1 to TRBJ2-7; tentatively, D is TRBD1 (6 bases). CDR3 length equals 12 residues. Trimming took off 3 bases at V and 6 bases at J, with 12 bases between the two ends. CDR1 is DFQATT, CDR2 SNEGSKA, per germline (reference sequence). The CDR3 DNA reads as TGCAGTGCTAGCCAGGGGTTGGGCGAGCAGTACTTC. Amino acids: CSASQGLGEQYF.

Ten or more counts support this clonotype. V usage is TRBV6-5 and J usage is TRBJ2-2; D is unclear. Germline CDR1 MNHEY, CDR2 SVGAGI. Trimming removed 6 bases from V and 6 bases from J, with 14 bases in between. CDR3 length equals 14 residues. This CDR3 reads CASSLAGSPGELFF. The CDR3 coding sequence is TGTGCCAGCAGCCTTGCCGGGTCCCCCGGGGAGCTGTTTTTT.

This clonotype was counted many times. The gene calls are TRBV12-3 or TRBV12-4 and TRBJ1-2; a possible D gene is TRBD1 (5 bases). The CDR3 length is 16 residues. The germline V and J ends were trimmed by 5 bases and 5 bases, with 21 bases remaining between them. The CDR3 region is CASSPSPGLLLYGYTF. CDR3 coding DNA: TGTGCCAGCAGTCCGAGCCCGGGACTCCTCCTATATGGCTACACCTTC.

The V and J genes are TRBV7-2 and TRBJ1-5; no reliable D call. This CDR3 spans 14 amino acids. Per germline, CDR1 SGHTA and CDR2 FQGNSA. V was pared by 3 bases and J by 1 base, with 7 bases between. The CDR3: CASSFGPSNQPQHF. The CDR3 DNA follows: TGTGCCAGCAGCTTTGGACCGAGCAATCAGCCCCAGCATTTT.

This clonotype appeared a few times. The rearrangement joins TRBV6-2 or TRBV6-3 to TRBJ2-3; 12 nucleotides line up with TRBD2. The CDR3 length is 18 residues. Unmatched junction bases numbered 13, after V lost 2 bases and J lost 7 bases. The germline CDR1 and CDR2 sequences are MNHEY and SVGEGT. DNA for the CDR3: TGTGCCAGCAGTTACACCCCTGAGACTAGCGGGGGTTTATATACGCAGTATTTT. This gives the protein CASSYTPETSGGLYTQYF.

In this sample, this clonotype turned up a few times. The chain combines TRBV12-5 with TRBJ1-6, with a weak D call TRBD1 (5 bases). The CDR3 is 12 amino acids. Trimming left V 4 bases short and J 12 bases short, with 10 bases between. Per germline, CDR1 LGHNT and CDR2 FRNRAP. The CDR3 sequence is CASGSLRGPLHF. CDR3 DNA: TGTGCTAGTGGTTCCCTAAGGGGACCCCTCCACTTT.

CDR3 in DNA: TGTGCCAGCAGTTTAGGGGCGGGGAACACTGAAGCTTTCTTT. Amino acid sequence: CASSLGAGNTEAFF. V usage is TRBV27 and J usage is TRBJ1-1, with D possibly TRBD1 on 5 matching bases. Germline values: CDR1 MNHEY, CDR2 SMNVEV (reference sequence). The length of the CDR3 is 14 residues. Trimming left V 2 bases short and J 1 base short, with 8 bases between.

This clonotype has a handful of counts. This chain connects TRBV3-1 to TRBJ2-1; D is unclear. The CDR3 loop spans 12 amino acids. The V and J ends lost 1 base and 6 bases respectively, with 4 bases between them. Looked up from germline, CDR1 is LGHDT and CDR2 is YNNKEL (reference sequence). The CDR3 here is CASSQVINEQFF. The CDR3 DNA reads TGTGCCAGCAGCCAAGTAATCAATGAGCAGTTCTTC.

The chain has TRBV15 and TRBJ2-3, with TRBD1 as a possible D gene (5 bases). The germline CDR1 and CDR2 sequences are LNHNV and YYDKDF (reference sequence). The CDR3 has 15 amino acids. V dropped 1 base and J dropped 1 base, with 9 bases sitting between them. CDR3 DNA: TGTGCCACCAGCAGAGTGTGGGGCGGCACAGATACGCAGTATTTT. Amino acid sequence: CATSRVWGGTDTQYF.